Listed below are T cell receptor beta chains from one sample, sequenced in a study of cytomegalovirus exposure and HLA in healthy donors. Assay: immunoSEQ multiplex PCR; the TCRdb copy retains only in-frame clones and omits some. Here the sample spans fewer than 150,000 clones, 76% being singletons. Sample: PBMCs. Source of these receptors: a man between 40 and 49 years old in good health and CMV-seronegative. Both conserved end residues are part of each CDR3. Each record gives: CDR3 DNA, CDR3 protein, V gene, D gene, clone size, J gene. A D gene is named only where the DNA matches it firmly. Clone size appears in some rows only: once, few, many, or a class for an expanded clone.

DNA: TGCGCCAGCAGCCCCCGAGACAGACTCTCCTATAATTCACCCCTCCACTTT
CDR3: CASSPRDRLSYNSPLHF
V: TRBV5-1
D: -
size: few
J: TRBJ1-6

DNA: TGTGCCAGCAGCCGAGACAGGGCGAACTATGGCTACACCTTC
CDR3: CASSRDRANYGYTF
V: TRBV11-1
D: TRBD1
size: -
J: TRBJ1-2

DNA: TGTGCCAGCAGCCTAAAGGGTGGCGGGGGCCTGGTTAGCTCCTACAATGAGCAGTTCTTC
CDR3: CASSLKGGGGLVSSYNEQFF
V: TRBV4-2
D: -
size: -
J: TRBJ2-1

DNA: TGTGCCAGCAGCTTGGTAGGGGATGAGCAGTTCTTC
CDR3: CASSLVGDEQFF
V: TRBV5-4
D: -
size: few
J: TRBJ2-1

DNA: TGTGCCAGCAGTTCCCAACTAGGAGCGCAGTATTTT
CDR3: CASSSQLGAQYF
V: TRBV28
D: -
size: -
J: TRBJ2-3

DNA: TGTGCCAGCAGTCTAGCGGTCCAAGAGACCCAGTACTTC
CDR3: CASSLAVQETQYF
V: TRBV9
D: TRBD2
size: -
J: TRBJ2-5

DNA: TGTGCCAGCAGCCAAGATCGGGCTAGCAGCTCCTACGAGCAGTACTTC
CDR3: CASSQDRASSSYEQYF
V: TRBV4-2
D: -
size: once
J: TRBJ2-7

DNA: TGTGCCAGTAGTATAGTCGGGACAGGGGGCTACGAGCAGTACTTC
CDR3: CASSIVGTGGYEQYF
V: TRBV19
D: TRBD1
size: few
J: TRBJ2-7

DNA: TGTGCCAGCAGCCTCGACGCGGGTAATCAGCCCCAGCATTTT
CDR3: CASSLDAGNQPQHF
V: TRBV7-9
D: -
size: -
J: TRBJ1-5

DNA: TGTGCCAGCAGCTTCGGGAGTACGGACACCATATATTTT
CDR3: CASSFGSTDTIYF
V: TRBV7-6
D: -
size: -
J: TRBJ1-3

DNA: TGTGCCAGCAGCCCGACGCCGGGACAGTCCTATTACAATGAGCAGTTCTTC
CDR3: CASSPTPGQSYYNEQFF
V: TRBV7-9
D: TRBD1
size: -
J: TRBJ2-1

DNA: TGTGCCAGCAGTGGACCCGCGGCGGATACGCAGTATTTT
CDR3: CASSGPAADTQYF
V: TRBV2
D: -
size: -
J: TRBJ2-3

DNA: TGTGCCAGCAGCTTGGGGCGGGGCTACAATGAGCAGTTCTTC
CDR3: CASSLGRGYNEQFF
V: TRBV11-2
D: -
size: -
J: TRBJ2-1

DNA: TGTGCCAGCAGTGTTTCAGCGGGGGGGCGGTTAGGAGAGCAGTACTTC
CDR3: CASSVSAGGRLGEQYF
V: TRBV6-1
D: TRBD2
size: -
J: TRBJ2-7

DNA: TGTGCCAGCTCACAGGGGGCGCGTCAGCCCCAGCATTTT
CDR3: CASSQGARQPQHF
V: TRBV18
D: TRBD1
size: -
J: TRBJ1-5

DNA: TGTGCCGCGGGAAGGGCCGACTATGGCTACACCTTC
CDR3: CAAGRADYGYTF
V: TRBV30
D: -
size: -
J: TRBJ1-2

DNA: TGTGCCTGGCGGGGGACGGGCGGCGGGGAGCTGTTTTTT
CDR3: CAWRGTGGGELFF
V: TRBV30
D: -
size: -
J: TRBJ2-2

DNA: TGTGCCAGCAGTTTCTACAGGGCCACTGGGGCCAACGTCCTGACTTTC
CDR3: CASSFYRATGANVLTF
V: TRBV6-6
D: -
size: few
J: TRBJ2-6

DNA: TGTGCCAGAAGCTTGGCCTCGGGAGCCCCCTACGAGCAGTACTTC
CDR3: CARSLASGAPYEQYF
V: TRBV5-3
D: -
size: once
J: TRBJ2-7

DNA: TGTGCCAGCAGTGTGGGCCCCGAACTAGCGGCTAGCACAGATACGCAGTATTTT
CDR3: CASSVGPELAASTDTQYF
V: TRBV2
D: TRBD2
size: -
J: TRBJ2-3

DNA: TGCGCCAGCGGAGACTCTGGAAACACCATATATTTT
CDR3: CASGDSGNTIYF
V: TRBV5-1
D: -
size: -
J: TRBJ1-3

DNA: TGTGCCTGGAACGCAGGGGTCAATGAAAAACTGTTTTTT
CDR3: CAWNAGVNEKLFF
V: TRBV30
D: -
size: -
J: TRBJ1-4

DNA: TGTGCCACCAGCAGGGACCACGGGACAGGGGCTCGGGAGCAGTACTTC
CDR3: CATSRDHGTGAREQYF
V: TRBV15
D: TRBD1
size: -
J: TRBJ2-7

DNA: TGTGCCAGCAGCTTGTCGGACAGAGATTATTCACCCCTCCACTTT
CDR3: CASSLSDRDYSPLHF
V: TRBV7-9
D: -
size: -
J: TRBJ1-6